This T cell receptor (beta chain) is from a study of OX40 agonist ivuxolimab in advanced cancers. At the level of the study: Aged about 23 to 80 with a mean of 60 years, they were roughly 83% male. Antecedent anti-PD-1, anti-PD-L1 or anti-CTLA-4 therapy was permissible, with about 39% having received some. Study results and caveats: Clonal expansion by week 6 occurred in CD4+ and CD8+ blood T cells (at 0.1 to 3.0 mg/kg). Averaging showed that CD8+ T cells had more expanded clones than CD4+ did.

Comment on this clone: Its antigen is undetermined.

Some clones are missing from TCRdb's copy, which holds only in-frame ones; the method was immunoSEQ multiplex PCR. This table has roughly 50,000 clones, around 90% appearing once. The input for sequencing was CD4+ or CD8+ T cells sorted from blood, taken in a trial of the OX40 agonist ivuxolimab. This clonotype was obtained from an adult with an advanced solid tumor such as melanoma, head and neck, liver or kidney cancer.

CDR3 residues: CATRADSSSGNTIYF. CDR3 DNA sequence: TGTGCCACCCGAGCGGACTCGAGCTCTGGAAACACCATATATTTT. This chain joins TRBV6-1 and TRBJ1-3; no clear D gene. The CDR3 contains 15 residues. CDR1 MNHNS and CDR2 SASEGT come from the germline V gene. The V gene lost 10 bases and the J gene lost 0 bases, with 16 bases spanning the gap.